The subject of this entry is one TCR beta chain. With 3 bases clipped from V and 10 bases from J, the junction kept 8 bases outside the gene matches. This CDR3 has 15 residues. Germline CDR1 reads KGHDR; CDR2 reads SFDVKD. The sample is drawn from a study of blood T cell repertoires in COVID-19. The overall study: T cells, B-cell-depleted T cells, or PBMCs supplied cDNA or gDNA.

Assay used: immunoSEQ multiplex PCR; TCRdb lists only in-frame clones, some missing. In the table there are about 57,000 clones, almost 85% of which are singletons. The chain has TRBV24-1 and TRBJ2-1; 10 bases line up with TRBD2. Material: peripheral blood. The sequence derives from a woman of 80 years or more with acute or convalescent COVID-19. The CDR3 DNA reads TGTGCCACCAGTGATCCTAGCGGGAGTGGAGAAGAGCAGTTCTTC. Translation: CATSDPSGSGEEQFF.